This T cell receptor (beta chain) originates from a study of OX40 agonist ivuxolimab in advanced cancers. General notes on the study: Ivuxolimab, which targeted the costimulatory receptor OX40 (CD134), was an agonistic, fully human IgG2 monoclonal antibody. Intravenous ivuxolimab was administered to patients every 2 weeks at six dose levels: 0.01, 0.1, 0.3, 1.5, 3 and 10 mg/kg. Of the approximately 50 patients in dose escalation, some 19 had hepatocellular carcinoma, about 15 had melanoma, 9 had renal cell carcinoma and 9 had head and neck cancer. In the dose-escalation cohort, roughly four fifths of patients were male, and the mean age was roughly 60 years, with a range of roughly 23 to 85. Patients were allowed to have had prior anti-PD-1, anti-PD-L1 or anti-CTLA-4 therapy, and roughly 40% of the dose-escalation patients had been treated with checkpoint inhibitors. Partial responses were achieved by three dose-escalation patients, of whom one had hepatocellular carcinoma and two had cutaneous melanoma. The point of sequencing TCRbeta in the periphery was to test whether ivuxolimab changed TCR sequence diversity and drove clonal T-cell expansion. The monotherapy dose-escalation portion (N of about 47 patients) of the phase I ivuxolimab trial is reported in the paper. The study at large found these results: After ivuxolimab, more expanded clones were found on average in CD8+ T cells than in CD4+ T cells. Which antigens the clonally expanded peripheral T cells were specific for was not determined. In the 0.1-3.0 mg/kg groups, partial responders had among the lowest normalized peripheral clonal expansion, particularly in CD8+ T cells. Low levels of normalized T-cell clonal expansion were also seen in some nonresponding patients. At doses of 0.1 to 3.0 mg/kg, clonal expansion of both CD4+ and CD8+ blood T cells was observed from baseline to week 6.

Reading the germline V gene gives CDR1 MGHRA and CDR2 YSYEKL. The CDR3 measures 16 amino acids from cysteine to phenylalanine. CDR3 DNA is the only sequence kept; it has 48 bases, read in frame from the first base. V trim: 3 bases; J trim: 2 bases; unmatched bases: 8. The trial excluded patients who had a history of autoimmune disease or who were on systemic immunosuppression. Peripheral blood for TCR sequencing was drawn from every dose cohort at baseline, at cycle 4 day 1 and at cycle 7 day 1. The samples were drawn from a first-in-human, open-label, multicenter phase I dose-escalation trial of ivuxolimab. Adults with locally advanced or metastatic melanoma, renal cell, hepatocellular, or head and neck squamous cell carcinoma were enrolled in the trial. Before TCR sequencing, CD4+ T cells and CD8+ T cells were sorted from peripheral blood as separate populations. Genomic DNA was extracted from sorted cells for sequencing of the TCRbeta CDR3 region. TCRbeta CDR3 regions were sequenced using the immunoSEQ Assay. Not all clones reach the TCRdb copy of this immuneACCESS table, which keeps in-frame sequences only. Checked studies attribute under half of the gap to unresolved V genes and leave the rest unexplained. The sample table shows approximately 60,000 clones, and over 75% are seen once. The ten biggest clones cover around 15% of the sample.

Of note for this clone: The antigen this receptor binds is unknown. No per-base quality is available; no much larger clone lies one base away.

The receptor comes from an adult with an advanced solid tumor such as melanoma, head and neck, liver or kidney cancer. The sample here was CD4+ or CD8+ T cells sorted from blood, taken in a trial of the OX40 agonist ivuxolimab. The V and J segments used are TRBV4-1 and TRBJ2-3, and TRBD2 aligns with 7 junction nucleotides. For the CDR3, the sequence is CASSQIERGATDTQYF. The nucleotide sequence is given as TGCGCCAGCAGCCAGATTGAGCGGGGAGCCACAGATACGCAGTATTTT.